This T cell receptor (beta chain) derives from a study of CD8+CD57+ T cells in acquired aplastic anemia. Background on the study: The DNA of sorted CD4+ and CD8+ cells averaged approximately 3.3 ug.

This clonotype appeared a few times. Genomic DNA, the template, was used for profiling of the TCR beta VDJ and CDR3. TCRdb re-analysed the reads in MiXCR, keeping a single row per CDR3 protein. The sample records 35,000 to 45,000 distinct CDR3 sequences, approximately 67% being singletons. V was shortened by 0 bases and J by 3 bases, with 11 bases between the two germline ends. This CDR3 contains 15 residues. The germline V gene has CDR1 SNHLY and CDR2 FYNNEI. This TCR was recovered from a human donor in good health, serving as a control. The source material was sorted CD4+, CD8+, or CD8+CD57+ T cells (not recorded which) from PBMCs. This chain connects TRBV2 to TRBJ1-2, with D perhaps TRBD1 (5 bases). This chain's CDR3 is CASSEAGAEDYGYTF. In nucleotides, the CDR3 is TGTGCCAGCAGTGAAGCAGGGGCAGAAGACTATGGCTACACCTTC.